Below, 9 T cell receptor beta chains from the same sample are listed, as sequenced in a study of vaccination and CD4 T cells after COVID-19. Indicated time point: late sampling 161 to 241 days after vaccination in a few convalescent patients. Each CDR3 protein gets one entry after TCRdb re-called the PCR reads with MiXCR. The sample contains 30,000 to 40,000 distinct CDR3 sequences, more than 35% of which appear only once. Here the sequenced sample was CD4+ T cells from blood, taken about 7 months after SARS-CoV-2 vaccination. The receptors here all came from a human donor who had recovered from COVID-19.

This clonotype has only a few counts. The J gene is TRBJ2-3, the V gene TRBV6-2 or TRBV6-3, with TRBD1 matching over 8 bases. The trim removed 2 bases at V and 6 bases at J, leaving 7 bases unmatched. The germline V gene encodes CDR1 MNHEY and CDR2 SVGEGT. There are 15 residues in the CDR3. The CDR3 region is CASSYQSGGSDTQYF. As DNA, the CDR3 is TGTGCCAGCAGTTACCAGTCAGGGGGCTCGGATACGCAGTATTTT.

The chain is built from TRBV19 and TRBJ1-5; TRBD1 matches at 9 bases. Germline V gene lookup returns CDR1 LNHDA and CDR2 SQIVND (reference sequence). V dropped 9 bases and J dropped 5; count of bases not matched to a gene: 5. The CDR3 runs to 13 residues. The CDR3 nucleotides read TGTGCCAGCCGGGACAGGGTCGATCAGCCCCAGCATTTT. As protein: CASRDRVDQPQHF.

This CDR3 is CASRPRDRVTGELFF. In DNA form, the CDR3 reads TGTGCCAGTAGGCCCCGGGACAGGGTCACCGGGGAGCTGTTTTTT. The chain uses TRBV19 and TRBJ2-2; 9 nucleotides agree with TRBD1. CDR3 length: 15 amino acids. Germline lookup yields CDR1 LNHDA and CDR2 SQIVND (reference sequence). J was trimmed by 4 bases and V by 6 bases; bases with no gene match: 6.

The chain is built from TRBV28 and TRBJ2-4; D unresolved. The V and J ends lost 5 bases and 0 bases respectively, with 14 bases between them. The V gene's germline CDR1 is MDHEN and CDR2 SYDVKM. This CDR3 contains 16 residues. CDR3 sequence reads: CASSIMRILAKNIQYF. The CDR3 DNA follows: TGTGCCAGCAGTATTATGAGGATACTAGCCAAAAACATTCAGTACTTC.

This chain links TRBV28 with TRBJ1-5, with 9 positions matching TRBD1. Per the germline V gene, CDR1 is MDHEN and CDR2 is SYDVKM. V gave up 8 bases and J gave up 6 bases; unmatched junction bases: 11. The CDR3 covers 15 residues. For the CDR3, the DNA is TGTGCCAGCTGGTCCGGGACAGGGATTTCTCAGCCCCAGCATTTT. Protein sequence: CASWSGTGISQPQHF.

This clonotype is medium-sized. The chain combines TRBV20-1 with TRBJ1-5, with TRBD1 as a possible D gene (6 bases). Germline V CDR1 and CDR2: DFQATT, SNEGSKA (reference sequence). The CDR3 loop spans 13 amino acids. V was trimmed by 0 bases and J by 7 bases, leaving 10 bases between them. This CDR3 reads CSARDGGGQPQHF. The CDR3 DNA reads TGCAGTGCTAGAGATGGGGGGGGCCAGCCCCAGCATTTT.

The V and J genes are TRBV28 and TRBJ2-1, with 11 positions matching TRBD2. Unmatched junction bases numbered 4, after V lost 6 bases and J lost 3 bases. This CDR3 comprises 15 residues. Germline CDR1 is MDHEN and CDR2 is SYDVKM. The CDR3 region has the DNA TGTGCCAGCAGAGATAGCGGGGGGGTCTACAATGAGCAGTTCTTC. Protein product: CASRDSGGVYNEQFF.

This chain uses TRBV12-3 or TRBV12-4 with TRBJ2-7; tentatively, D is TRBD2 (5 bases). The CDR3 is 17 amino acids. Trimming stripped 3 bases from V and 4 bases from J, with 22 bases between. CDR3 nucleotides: TGTGCCAGCAGTTTCCGGGGAAACATGGGGTTGGCGTACGAGCAGTACTTC. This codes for CASSFRGNMGLAYEQYF.

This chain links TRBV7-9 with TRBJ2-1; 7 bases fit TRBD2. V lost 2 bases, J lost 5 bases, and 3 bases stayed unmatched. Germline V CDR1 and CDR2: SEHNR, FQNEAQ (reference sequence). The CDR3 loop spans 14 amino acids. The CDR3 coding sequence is TGTGCCAGCAGCTTAACCGGGACTAACAATGAGCAGTTCTTC. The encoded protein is CASSLTGTNNEQFF.